The 21 T cell receptor beta chains presented below share a single source sample, sequenced in a study of CD8+ T cells in alopecia areata. RNA was isolated and reverse transcribed to cDNA, the sequencing template. Sequencing was performed with immunoSEQ multiplex PCR; in TCRdb, only in-frame clones are kept and a portion is missing. The top ten hold roughly 6.8% of the sample, which has about 150,000 clones, 40% to 50% seen once. The specimen sequenced was CD4+ T cells sorted from blood. Receptors originate from a human donor with alopecia areata.

The rearrangement links TRBV30 to TRBJ1-1, with TRBD1 as a possible D gene (6 bases). The germline gives CDR1 GTSNPN, CDR2 SVGIG (reference sequence). The CDR3 has 12 residues. V was shortened by 6 bases and J by 5 bases, with 13 bases between the two germline ends. The CDR3 DNA is TGTGCCTGTAAGCGAAGGGGGACTGAAGCTTTCTTT. Translating it yields CACKRRGTEAFF.

The CDR3 region has the DNA TGTGCCAGCAGTGAAGGTCTAGCGGTCTACGAGCAGTACTTC. Translation gives CASSEGLAVYEQYF. The chain is built from TRBV2 and TRBJ2-7; 7 bases match TRBD2. There are 14 residues in the CDR3. V trimming: 1 base; J trimming: 3 bases; junction bases outside the gene matches: 3. CDR1 and CDR2 from the germline V gene are SNHLY and FYNNEI. The full variable domain, its missing parts supplied by reference TRBV2 and TRBJ2-7, is EPEVTQTPSHQVTQMGQEVILRCVPISNHLYFYWYRQILGQKVEFLVSFYNNEISEKSEIFDDQFSVERPDGSNFTLKIRSTKLEDSAMYFCASSEGLAVYEQYFGPGTRLTVT.

The chain employs TRBV5-1 and TRBJ2-6; D possibly corresponds to TRBD2 (6 bases). CDR3 length equals 17 residues. Deletions cut 0 bases from V and 0 bases from J, with 10 bases between. Germline assignment: CDR1 SGHRS and CDR2 YFSETQ. CDR3 DNA sequence: TGCGCCAGCAGCTTGGCCGCGGGGAGCTCTGGGGCCAACGTCCTGACTTTC. This encodes CASSLAAGSSGANVLTF.

This chain uses TRBV28 with TRBJ2-7; D is unresolved. Trimming left V 3 bases short and J 3 bases short, with 9 bases between. The CDR3 is made up of 13 amino acids. Germline V gene sequence: CDR1 MDHEN, CDR2 SYDVKM. CDR3 in DNA: TGTGCCAGCAGTTTTGTGGCCCGCTACGAGCAGTACTTC. Translating it yields CASSFVARYEQYF.

The gene calls are TRBV2 and TRBJ2-6, with D uncertain. The CDR3 has 13 residues. CDR1 and CDR2 from the germline V gene are SNHLY and FYNNEI. The V gene lost 2 bases and the J gene lost 4 bases, with 3 bases spanning the gap. CDR3 protein: CASSESGANVLTF. CDR3 DNA: TGTGCCAGCAGTGAATCGGGGGCCAACGTCCTGACTTTC.

This clone was observed once. The genes are TRBV28 and TRBJ2-5, with D maybe TRBD2 (6 bases). The V gene's germline CDR1 is MDHEN and CDR2 SYDVKM. The V end was cut by 5 bases, the J end by 7 bases, with 14 bases between. This CDR3 region has 13 residues. The CDR3 coding sequence is TGTGCCAGCAGTATCGACTGGGGAGGGACCCAGTACTTC. Protein sequence: CASSIDWGGTQYF.

V is TRBV27 and J is TRBJ2-5; D is uncertain. The CDR3 extends over 14 amino acids. Deletions cut 5 bases from V and 1 base from J, with 11 bases between. From germline, CDR1 is MNHEY and CDR2 SMNVEV (reference sequence). The DNA of the CDR3 is TGTGCCAGCAGTGTGTGGGGATTCCAAGAGACCCAGTACTTC. Its translation is CASSVWGFQETQYF.

V gene TRBV7-3 combines with J gene TRBJ2-1; D may be TRBD2 (6 bases). V lost 5 bases and J 5 bases, leaving 13 bases between the germline ends. CDR1 is SGHTA, CDR2 FQGTGA, per germline. There are 14 residues in the CDR3. The CDR3 protein is CASSGLLGDNEQFF. CDR3 DNA: TGTGCCAGCAGCGGACTACTAGGGGACAATGAGCAGTTCTTC.

The rearrangement uses TRBV29-1 and TRBJ2-2; the D is unclear. Between the trimmed V and J ends, which lost 7 bases and 5 bases, there was a span of 11 bases. The CDR3 consists of 12 residues. Germline V lookup: CDR1 SQVTM, CDR2 ANQGSEA. Here the CDR3 reads CSARNGTGELFF. Written as DNA, the CDR3 is TGCAGCGCGCGCAACGGAACCGGGGAGCTGTTTTTT.

This clone was detected a few times. The V call is TRBV18, the J call TRBJ2-5, with unresolved D. This CDR3 has 11 amino acids. V shed 5 bases and J shed 0 bases, with 1 base lying between them. Germline CDR1 and CDR2: KGHSH and LQKENI. The CDR3 nucleotides are TGTGCCAGCTCAGACCAAGAGACCCAGTACTTC. Translation: CASSDQETQYF. Complete variable domain (other parts from reference TRBV18 and TRBJ2-5): NAGVMQNPRHLVRRRGQEARLRCSPMKGHSHVYWYRQLPEEGLKFMVYLQKENIIDESGMPKERFSAEFPKEGPSILRIQQVVRGDSAAYFCASSDQETQYFGPGTRLLVL.

The chain joins TRBV6-5 to TRBJ2-7, with 8 bases aligning to TRBD1. Germline loops: CDR1 MNHEY, CDR2 SVGAGI. J was trimmed by 4 bases and V by 4 bases; bases with no gene match: 6. This CDR3 comprises 14 residues. CDR3 sequence (DNA): TGTGCCAGCAGTTCTCACAGGGGGTGGTACGAGCAGTACTTC. This codes for CASSSHRGWYEQYF.

The V call is TRBV29-1, the J call TRBJ1-1; D gene ambiguous. Between the trimmed V and J ends, which lost 7 bases and 4 bases, there was a span of 13 bases. The CDR3 consists of 12 residues. Per germline, CDR1 SQVTM and CDR2 ANQGSEA. CDR3: CSGADLTTEAFF. In DNA, the CDR3 is TGCAGCGGGGCGGATCTGACCACTGAAGCTTTCTTT.

This clone was counted only a few times. The chain couples TRBV29-1 to TRBJ1-2; 7 bases line up with TRBD1. The V and J ends lost 6 bases and 0 bases, in that order; junction bases with no gene match: 7. Germline V lookup: CDR1 SQVTM, CDR2 ANQGSEA. CDR3 length: 14 residues. The CDR3 is CSVQGGYPNYGYTF. The CDR3 bases are TGCAGCGTCCAGGGGGGGTACCCTAACTATGGCTACACCTTC.

This clone turned up a few times. The chain couples TRBV5-6 to TRBJ2-1; TRBD2 agrees at 10 bases. V lost 0 bases to trimming and J lost 6 bases; unmatched junction nucleotides: 9. Per germline, CDR1 SGHDT and CDR2 YYEEEE. The CDR3 sequence is 17 residues long. The DNA for the CDR3 is TGTGCCAGCAGCTTGGCGTTCGAGCGGGAGGGTTCCAATGAGCAGTTCTTC. Protein: CASSLAFEREGSNEQFF.

As concerns this clone: The same CDR3 also results from other DNA sequences found in this sample. V usage is TRBV29-1 and J usage is TRBJ1-1, with D perhaps TRBD1 (5 bases). V dropped 3 bases and J dropped 1 base, with 9 bases sitting between them. Germline-derived CDR1 and CDR2 are SQVTM and ANQGSEA. There are 13 residues in the CDR3. The CDR3 coding sequence is TGCAGCGTTGACCGGGGCCAGAACACTGAAGCTTTCTTT. Its translation is CSVDRGQNTEAFF.

The V gene is TRBV5-1, the J gene TRBJ2-7, with 10 positions matching TRBD1. Germline-derived CDR1 and CDR2 are SGHRS and YFSETQ. The CDR3 is 14 amino acids. V gave up 0 bases and J gave up 9 bases; unmatched junction bases: 6. DNA for the CDR3: TGCGCCAGCAGCTTGGGACAGGGGGCGCCCGGGCAGTACTTC. It specifies CASSLGQGAPGQYF.

The gene calls are TRBV30 and TRBJ1-5; D is unresolved. The germline CDR1 and CDR2 sequences are GTSNPN and SVGIG (reference sequence). Trimming left V 2 bases short and J 1 base short, with 6 bases between. There are 13 residues in the CDR3. Here the CDR3 reads CAWSPQSNQPQHF. As DNA, the CDR3 is TGTGCCTGGAGTCCCCAAAGCAATCAGCCCCAGCATTTT.

The CDR3 DNA reads as TGTGCCAGCAGTCCCCTGACAGGAAACTATGGCTACACCTTC. Protein product: CASSPLTGNYGYTF. The genes are TRBV27 and TRBJ1-2; the D gene is possibly TRBD1 (6 bases). CDR3 length equals 14 residues. CDR1 and CDR2 (germline): MNHEY, SMNVEV (reference sequence). V dropped 5 bases and J dropped 2 bases, with 12 bases sitting between them.

This clone was seen a few times. The V gene is TRBV9, the J gene TRBJ1-3; D is perhaps TRBD1 (5 bases). V was cut by 0 bases and J by 7 bases, with 8 bases left in between. The CDR3 length is 13 residues. Germline lookup yields CDR1 SGDLS and CDR2 YYNGEE. In DNA form, the CDR3 reads TGTGCCAGCAGCGTAGCTGGGGCGAACACCATATATTTT. Translated: CASSVAGANTIYF.

This rearrangement joins TRBV11-3 to TRBJ2-1; TRBD2 is a possible D gene (5 bases). The CDR3 totals 15 residues. CDR1 is SGHNT and CDR2 is YENEEA in the germline V gene. V dropped 1 base and J dropped 6 bases, with 13 bases sitting between them. As DNA, the CDR3 is TGTGCCAGCAGCTTAGGAGGGTCGGTCGTCAATGAGCAGTTCTTC. Translation gives CASSLGGSVVNEQFF. Full variable domain (rest looked up from reference TRBV11-3 and TRBJ2-1): EAGVVQSPRYKIIEKKQPVAFWCNPISGHNTLYWYLQNLGQGPELLIRYENEEAVDDSQLPKDRFSAERLKGVDSTLKIQPAELGDSAVYLCASSLGGSVVNEQFFGPGTRLTVL.

The rearrangement uses TRBV29-1 and TRBJ2-7; 10 bases fit TRBD1. The CDR3 sequence is 14 residues long. V dropped 6 bases and J dropped 3; count of bases not matched to a gene: 8. Germline CDR1 and CDR2: SQVTM and ANQGSEA. The CDR3 spells CSVTTGGAVYEQYF. For the CDR3, the DNA is TGCAGCGTAACGACAGGGGGCGCCGTCTACGAGCAGTACTTC.